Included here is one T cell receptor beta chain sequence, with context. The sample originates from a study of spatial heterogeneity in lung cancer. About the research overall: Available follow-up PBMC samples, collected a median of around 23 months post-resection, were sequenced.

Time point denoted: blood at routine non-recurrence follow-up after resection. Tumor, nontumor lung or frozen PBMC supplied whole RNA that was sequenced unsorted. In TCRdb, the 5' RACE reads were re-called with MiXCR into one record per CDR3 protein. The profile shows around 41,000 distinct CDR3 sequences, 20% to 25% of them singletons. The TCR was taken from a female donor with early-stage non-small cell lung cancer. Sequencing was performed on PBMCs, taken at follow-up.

The CDR3: CASSEWDRGWDEQYV. In DNA, the CDR3 is TGTGCCAGCAGTGAATGGGACAGGGGTTGGGACGAGCAGTACGTC. The chain couples TRBV2 to TRBJ2-7; 10 bases fit TRBD1. The V and J ends lost 2 bases and 5 bases, in that order; junction bases with no gene match: 6. The CDR3 is 15 residues long. Germline V gene lookup returns CDR1 SNHLY and CDR2 FYNNEI.